This TCR beta chain came from a study of T cells after yellow fever vaccination. A single record per CDR3 protein comes from TCRdb applying MiXCR to the 5' RACE reads. The table has 500,000 to 700,000 distinct CDR3 sequences, under 25% seen once. This clonotype appeared many times. CDR3 length: 12 amino acids. Germline V CDR1 and CDR2: SQVTM, ANQGSEA. The V end lost 5 bases, the J end lost 2 bases, and 6 bases lay between the germline ends. The rearrangement joins TRBV29-1 to TRBJ2-2; no clear D gene. This material consisted of PBMCs, taken 15 days after the yellow fever booster vaccination. The receptor's source is a man younger than 40 who received the YFV17D yellow fever vaccine. DNA for the CDR3: TGCAGCGTTCGCTTCAACACCGGGGAGCTGTTTTTT. Its translation is CSVRFNTGELFF.